What follows are 30 T cell receptor beta chains derived from one specimen sequenced in a study of cytomegalovirus exposure and HLA in healthy donors. Profiling relied on immunoSEQ multiplex PCR, and the TCRdb table lists in-frame clones only, not all of them. The sample holds some 260,000 clones; 90% are singletons and the top ten take just over 3%. Source material: PBMCs. The receptors were gathered from a woman aged 25 to 39 in good health and CMV-seronegative.

This chain uses TRBV4-1 with TRBJ2-3; D gene ambiguous. The V end lost 0 bases, the J end lost 2 bases, and 15 bases lay between the germline ends. The CDR3 contains 17 residues. Germline V gene data show CDR1 as MGHRA and CDR2 as YSYEKL. The CDR3 region is CASSQEDATIFTDTQYF. Here the CDR3 DNA reads TGCGCCAGCAGCCAAGAAGATGCGACCATTTTCACAGATACGCAGTATTTT.

The V call is TRBV4-3, the J call TRBJ1-4, with a tentative D call TRBD1 (5 bases). With 5 bases removed from V and 5 bases from J, the gap between germline ends came to 12 bases. The CDR3 length is 14 residues. Germline-derived CDR1 and CDR2 are LGHNA and YSLEER. CDR3: CASSWGLTNEKLFF. CDR3 sequence (DNA): TGCGCCAGCAGCTGGGGGTTAACCAATGAAAAACTGTTTTTT.

The chain employs TRBV6-4 and TRBJ2-2, with 11 bases lining up with TRBD2. The ends lost 6 bases at V and 4 bases at J; junction bases unmatched: 4. This CDR3 region has 15 residues. Germline values: CDR1 MRHNA, CDR2 SNTAGT. The CDR3 protein is CASSQTSGITGELFF. Written as DNA, the CDR3 is TGTGCCAGCAGCCAGACTAGCGGGATCACCGGGGAGCTGTTTTTT.

The chain employs TRBV6-5 and TRBJ2-7; TRBD2 agrees at 11 bases. Trimming removed 6 bases from V and 5 bases from J; junction bases left unmatched: 6. CDR1 and CDR2 from the germline V gene are MNHEY and SVGAGI. The CDR3 sequence is 14 residues long. Written as DNA, the CDR3 is TGTGCCAGCAGGACAACTAGCGGGAGTAACGAGCAGTACTTC. It specifies CASRTTSGSNEQYF.

The rearrangement joins TRBV4-3 to TRBJ2-3; 8 bases line up with TRBD2. This CDR3 comprises 19 residues. The junction had 13 bases not matched to a gene; V was cut back by 0 bases and J by 2 bases. Germline loops: CDR1 LGHNA, CDR2 YSLEER. The CDR3 coding sequence is TGCGCCAGCAGCCAAGATAAAGCGGGAGTTTTCACCGACACAGATACGCAGTATTTT. This codes for CASSQDKAGVFTDTDTQYF.

V gene TRBV6-6 combines with J gene TRBJ1-1; 8 bases are a match to TRBD1. This CDR3 region has 13 residues. Germline CDR1 reads MNHNY; CDR2 reads SVGAGI (reference sequence). J was trimmed by 4 bases and V by 4 bases; bases with no gene match: 2. The CDR3, as DNA: TGTGCCAGCAGTTTTGGACAGGGCACTGAAGCTTTCTTT. Encoded protein: CASSFGQGTEAFF.

V gene TRBV21-1 combines with J gene TRBJ2-4. TRBV21-1 is a recognized pseudogene. This CDR3 contains 17 residues. The CDR3 sequence: CASSKEWQNWGKNIQYF. For the CDR3, the DNA is TGTGCCAGCAGCAAAGAGTGGCAAAACTGGGGTAAAAACATTCAGTACTTC.

The sample holds one count of this clone. The CDR3 spells CASSFRDQVTIYF. The CDR3 DNA reads as TGTGCCAGCAGTTTTCGGGATCAAGTGACCATATATTTT. The chain combines TRBV28 with TRBJ1-3; no clear D gene. The germline CDR1 and CDR2 sequences are MDHEN and SYDVKM. There are 13 residues in the CDR3. Trimming cost V 3 bases and J 10 bases, with 13 bases left between them.

This clone has just one count. The rearrangement links TRBV2 to TRBJ2-7; 10 bases map to TRBD1. The CDR3 is 14 amino acids. Germline V CDR1 and CDR2: SNHLY, FYNNEI. Losses at the gene ends were 11 bases for V and 6 bases for J; bases not matched to a gene: 13. CDR3 in DNA: TGTGCCGGCCACCGGGACAGGGGATCCGGCGAGCAGTACTTC. Its translation is CAGHRDRGSGEQYF.

In this sample, this clone turned up once. The rearrangement links TRBV19 to TRBJ2-5; possible D gene TRBD1, 6 bases. Trimming shortened V by 3 bases and J by 5 bases, and 22 bases separated the two germline ends. Germline V gene sequence: CDR1 LNHDA, CDR2 SQIVND (reference sequence). The CDR3 length is 17 residues. The CDR3 bases are TGTGCCAGTAGTATTGGCGCCCCAGGGGTGTTTCGGGAGACCCAGTACTTC. This encodes CASSIGAPGVFRETQYF. Looking up the rest from reference TRBV19 and TRBJ2-5 gives the full variable domain: DGGITQSPKYLFRKEGQNVTLSCEQNLNHDAMYWYRQDPGQGLRLIYYSQIVNDFQKGDIAEGYSVSREKKESFPLTVTSAQKNPTAFYLCASSIGAPGVFRETQYFGPGTRLLVL.

In its sample, this clone was seen once. The chain is built from TRBV28 and TRBJ1-2; D not certain. The germline gives CDR1 MDHEN, CDR2 SYDVKM. The CDR3 has 14 residues. V was shortened by 8 bases and J by 7 bases, with 20 bases between the two germline ends. This chain's CDR3 is CASSSLAGAGGYTF. The CDR3 DNA sequence: TGTGCCAGCTCTAGTCTGGCGGGTGCTGGTGGCTACACCTTC.

This rearrangement joins TRBV28 to TRBJ2-1; D is perhaps TRBD1 or TRBD2 (5 bases each). Trimming removed 7 bases from V and 3 bases from J, with 7 bases in between. Germline lookup yields CDR1 MDHEN and CDR2 SYDVKM. The CDR3 totals 12 residues. CDR3 sequence (DNA): TGTGCCAGCAAGGGGAGCTACAATGAGCAGTTCTTC. Translated: CASKGSYNEQFF.

CDR3 bases: TGTGCCAGCAGTACTATTCCAGGAGGCACAGATACGCAGTATTTT. Translation gives CASSTIPGGTDTQYF. V usage is TRBV9 and J usage is TRBJ2-3; D is unclear. The germline V gene encodes CDR1 SGDLS and CDR2 YYNGEE. The V and J ends lost 5 bases and 1 base respectively, with 14 bases between them. The CDR3 has 15 residues.

The rearrangement links TRBV4-2 to TRBJ2-7; perhaps D is TRBD1 or TRBD2 (5 bases each). V was clipped by 0 bases and J by 2 bases, with 8 bases between them. Germline-derived CDR1 and CDR2 are LGHNA and YNFKEQ. The CDR3 extends over 14 amino acids. The CDR3 DNA reads TGTGCCAGCAGCCAAGAATCGGGGCCCTACGAGCAGTACTTC. This encodes CASSQESGPYEQYF.

In DNA, the CDR3 is TGTGCCACCAGCGCCAGTAGAGGCTCCTACGAGCAGTACTTC. This sequence encodes CATSASRGSYEQYF. The chain is built from TRBV15 and TRBJ2-7, with D unclear. The CDR3 loop spans 14 amino acids. CDR1 is LNHNV, CDR2 YYDKDF, per germline (reference sequence). Trimming left V 5 bases short and J 0 bases short, with 11 bases between.

This clone was recorded once. The identical CDR3 is also encoded by other nucleotide sequences in the sample. The chain carries TRBV11-3 and TRBJ1-1; D uncertain. Trimming shortened V by 1 base and J by 1 base, and 4 bases separated the two germline ends. The CDR3 runs to 13 residues. The germline CDR1 and CDR2 sequences are SGHNT and YENEEA. CDR3 sequence reads: CASSLGKNTEAFF. For the CDR3, the DNA is TGTGCCAGCAGCTTAGGGAAGAACACTGAAGCTTTCTTT.

The V call is TRBV29-1, the J call TRBJ2-2; 10 bases are shared with TRBD2. Germline CDR1 SQVTM, CDR2 ANQGSEA. The ends lost 8 bases at V and 4 bases at J; junction bases unmatched: 7. CDR3 length equals 14 residues. CDR3 DNA sequence: TGCAGCACCCCTAGCGGGAGAGCCACCGGGGAGCTGTTTTTT. It codes for CSTPSGRATGELFF.

The J gene is TRBJ1-4, the V gene TRBV5-6; D gene unclear. Germline values: CDR1 SGHDT, CDR2 YYEEEE. The CDR3 is 13 residues long. The V end was cut by 1 base, the J end by 11 bases, with 12 bases between. Here the CDR3 DNA reads TGTGCCAGCAGCTTGTCGGGTATACGGAAACTGTTTTTT. Translation gives CASSLSGIRKLFF.

The chain links TRBV19 to TRBJ2-7; 7 bases align to TRBD2. V gave up 6 bases and J gave up 4 bases; unmatched junction bases: 6. Germline-derived CDR1 and CDR2 are LNHDA and SQIVND (reference sequence). The CDR3 totals 13 residues. Here the CDR3 reads CASSARGGYEQYF. CDR3 coding DNA: TGTGCCAGTAGCGCACGGGGAGGGTACGAGCAGTACTTC.

In its sample, this clone was seen a few times. V usage is TRBV7-8 and J usage is TRBJ1-4; D remains unclear. CDR3 length: 14 residues. Trimming stripped 1 base from V and 4 bases from J, with 7 bases between. Germline V gene sequence: CDR1 SGHVS, CDR2 FQNEAQ. In nucleotides, the CDR3 is TGTGCCAGCAGCTTAGACCCGGATAATGAAAAACTGTTTTTT. Translated, it gives CASSLDPDNEKLFF.

V and J are TRBV9 and TRBJ2-7; 8 nucleotides align to TRBD1. From germline, CDR1 is SGDLS and CDR2 YYNGEE. V lost 1 base and J lost 3; bases outside the gene matches: 6. This CDR3 is 15 amino acids long. CDR3 sequence: CASSVTTGGHYEQYF. The CDR3 DNA sequence: TGTGCCAGCAGCGTAACTACAGGGGGTCACTACGAGCAGTACTTC.

This clone was picked up a small number of times. For the CDR3, the DNA is TGTGCCAGCAGCTTATTGCCCACTGAAGCTTTCTTT. Amino acid sequence: CASSLLPTEAFF. The chain has TRBV11-3 and TRBJ1-1; D gene unclear. This CDR3 region has 12 residues. V lost 2 bases, J lost 4 bases, and 5 bases lay in between. Germline CDR1 is SGHNT and CDR2 is YENEEA. Variable domain in full (rest from reference TRBV11-3 and TRBJ1-1): EAGVVQSPRYKIIEKKQPVAFWCNPISGHNTLYWYLQNLGQGPELLIRYENEEAVDDSQLPKDRFSAERLKGVDSTLKIQPAELGDSAVYLCASSLLPTEAFFGQGTRLTVV.

J is TRBJ2-3 and V is TRBV6-5, with D possibly matching TRBD2 (6 bases). The V end was cut by 2 bases, the J end by 7 bases, with 13 bases between. CDR1 and CDR2 from the germline V gene are MNHEY and SVGAGI. The CDR3 is 14 residues long. The CDR3 DNA sequence: TGTGCCAGCAGTTACCTCGCGGGAATGAATACGCAGTATTTT. It is translated as CASSYLAGMNTQYF.

This sequence joins TRBV5-4 and TRBJ2-7; the match to TRBD2 covers 7 bases. The CDR3 is made up of 15 amino acids. V lost 5 bases and J lost 2; bases outside the gene matches: 10. Germline CDR1 SGHNT, CDR2 YYREEE (reference sequence). The CDR3 spells CASRRRGEGAYEQYF. CDR3 in DNA: TGTGCCAGCAGAAGACGGGGGGAAGGAGCCTACGAGCAGTACTTC.

The rearrangement uses TRBV28 and TRBJ2-7; tentatively, D is TRBD1 (6 bases). In germline, CDR1 is MDHEN, CDR2 SYDVKM. V was trimmed by 4 bases and J by 5 bases, leaving 12 bases between them. This CDR3 spans 13 amino acids. CDR3: CASSWQGQNEQYF. The CDR3 region has the DNA TGTGCCAGCAGTTGGCAGGGGCAAAACGAGCAGTACTTC.

The chain has TRBV7-2 and TRBJ1-5; D might be TRBD1 (6 bases). Germline V lookup: CDR1 SGHTA, CDR2 FQGNSA. CDR3 length equals 16 residues. V shed 6 bases and J shed 0 bases, with 15 bases lying between them. CDR3 nucleotides: TGTGCCAGCAGTATCGGGACACCATATAGCAATCAGCCCCAGCATTTT. It codes for CASSIGTPYSNQPQHF. Full variable domain (rest looked up from reference TRBV7-2 and TRBJ1-5): GAGVSQSPSNKVTEKGKDVELRCDPISGHTALYWYRQSLGQGLEFLIYFQGNSAPDKSGLPSDRFSAERTGGSVSTLTIQRTQQEDSAVYLCASSIGTPYSNQPQHFGDGTRLSIL.

The chain links TRBV27 to TRBJ2-7, with 13 bases aligning to TRBD2. This CDR3 comprises 15 residues. V was pared by 5 bases and J by 5 bases, with 6 bases of the junction left unmatched. Germline loops: CDR1 MNHEY, CDR2 SMNVEV (reference sequence). Written as DNA, the CDR3 is TGTGCCAGCAGTCTACGGACTAGCGGGAGAAACGAGCAGTACTTC. Its protein product is CASSLRTSGRNEQYF.

In its sample, this clone was seen once. The chain's CDR3 is CASSLWQGETYEQYF. The CDR3 nucleotides read TGCGCCAGCAGCCTCTGGCAGGGGGAGACCTACGAGCAGTACTTC. The chain couples TRBV5-1 to TRBJ2-7; 7 nucleotides agree with TRBD1. From germline, CDR1 is SGHRS and CDR2 YFSETQ. The CDR3 runs 15 residues. J was trimmed by 2 bases and V by 4 bases; bases with no gene match: 9.

The V and J genes are TRBV6-5 and TRBJ2-2, with TRBD1 matching over 9 bases. Looked up from germline, CDR1 is MNHEY and CDR2 is SVGAGI. V trimming: 4 bases; J trimming: 1 base; junction bases outside the gene matches: 4. The CDR3 sequence is 16 residues long. The CDR3 here is CASSWLGQGNTGELFF. In DNA, the CDR3 is TGTGCCAGCAGTTGGCTGGGACAGGGGAACACCGGGGAGCTGTTTTTT.

The chain has TRBV7-9 and TRBJ2-7; D is perhaps TRBD1 or TRBD2 (5 bases each). Germline V CDR1 and CDR2: SEHNR, FQNEAQ (reference sequence). Trimming pared 5 bases from V and 6 bases from J, leaving 14 bases between. This CDR3 is built from 13 residues. Written as DNA, the CDR3 is TGTGCCAGCAGCCCCGGGACCTCAGGCGAGCAGTACTTC. Its translation is CASSPGTSGEQYF.